This passage covers 17 T cell receptor beta chains from one sample sequenced in a study of radiotherapy plus CTLA-4 blockade in lung cancer. Generated by immunoSEQ multiplex PCR, the TCRdb table keeps only in-frame clones and is missing some. The table includes some 120,000 clones, 81% detected once. This specimen consisted of peripheral blood, obtained from a patient treated with radiotherapy plus ipilimumab. These receptors all stem from a human donor with non-small cell lung cancer that progressed on radiotherapy plus ipilimumab. Some clones in this sample may be carry-over from other donors' samples.

This clone was detected a few times. The chain couples TRBV28 to TRBJ1-2; no reliable D call. This CDR3 spans 15 amino acids. Trimming cost V 1 base and J 3 bases, with 12 bases left between them. Looked up from germline, CDR1 is MDHEN and CDR2 is SYDVKM. The DNA for the CDR3 is TGTGCCAGCAGTTTATTTCCGGGTTTGGACTATGGCTACACCTTC. It codes for CASSLFPGLDYGYTF.

The chain joins TRBV9 to TRBJ2-1; 9 bases line up with TRBD2. The length of the CDR3 is 16 residues. Looked up from germline, CDR1 is SGDLS and CDR2 is YYNGEE. The V gene end was trimmed by 2 bases and the J gene end by 2 bases; junction bases not matched to a gene: 5. The DNA for the CDR3 is TGTGCCAGCAGCGTCACCGCGGGGGGGGCCTACAATGAGCAGTTCTTC. It yields the protein CASSVTAGGAYNEQFF.

The gene calls are TRBV2 and TRBJ1-4; possible D gene TRBD1, 5 bases. There are 10 residues in the CDR3. Germline CDR1 is SNHLY and CDR2 is FYNNEI. CDR3 region: CASQGYILFF. As DNA, the CDR3 is TGTGCGTCCCAGGGCTACATTCTGTTTTTT.

A remark on this clone: This may stem from a read error, because a much larger clone lies one nucleotide away. The CDR3: CASSEGTGELFF. The CDR3 DNA reads TGTGCCAGCAGTGAAGGCACCGGGGAGCTGTTTTTT. The rearrangement links TRBV25-1 to TRBJ2-2; no firm D call. CDR1 MGHDK and CDR2 SYGVNS come from the germline V gene. This CDR3 spans 12 amino acids. Trimming cost V 2 bases and J 4 bases, with 2 bases left between them. Together with reference TRBV25-1 and TRBJ2-2, the CDR3 gives the full variable domain: EADIYQTPRYLVIGTGKKITLECSQTMGHDKMYWYQQDPGMELHLIHYSYGVNSTEKGDLSSESTVSRIRTEHFPLTLESARPSHTSQYLCASSEGTGELFFGEGSRLTVL.

V is TRBV20-1 and J is TRBJ2-3; D not certain. The CDR3 is made up of 11 amino acids. Germline V lookup: CDR1 DFQATT, CDR2 SNEGSKA (reference sequence). V was trimmed by 5 bases and J by 5 bases, leaving 8 bases between them. The CDR3, as DNA: TGCAGTGCTTTCACAGTAGATACGCAGTATTTT. Protein sequence: CSAFTVDTQYF.

The CDR3: CASSVELAGEETQYF. The CDR3 nucleotides are TGTGCCAGCAGCGTTGAACTAGCGGGAGAAGAGACCCAGTACTTC. This chain links TRBV9 with TRBJ2-5; 11 bases map to TRBD2. There are 15 residues in the CDR3. Germline assignment: CDR1 SGDLS and CDR2 YYNGEE. The trim removed 2 bases at V and 3 bases at J, leaving 3 bases unmatched.

This clone has a single count. The CDR3 nucleotides read TGTGCCAGCAGACAGGTCTCCTACGAGCAGTACTTC. Encoded protein: CASRQVSYEQYF. The genes are TRBV2 and TRBJ2-7; maybe TRBD1 (5 bases). Trimming took off 6 bases at V and 0 bases at J, with 6 bases between the two ends. Germline-derived CDR1 and CDR2 are SNHLY and FYNNEI. The CDR3 loop spans 12 amino acids.

The chain recombines TRBV6-1 with TRBJ2-3; D gene unclear. This CDR3 comprises 14 residues. The V gene lost 2 bases and the J gene lost 3 bases, with 9 bases spanning the gap. The germline gives CDR1 MNHNS, CDR2 SASEGT. CDR3 nucleotide sequence: TGTGCCAGCAGTGAATTTGTCGGGACAGATACGCAGTATTTT. As protein: CASSEFVGTDTQYF.

CDR3 amino acids: CSVPRGEGYEQYF. The DNA for the CDR3 is TGCAGCGTCCCCCGAGGGGAAGGTTACGAGCAGTACTTC. The V and J genes are TRBV29-1 and TRBJ2-7, with D possibly called TRBD1 or TRBD2 (5 bases each). V lost 6 bases, J lost 4 bases, and 16 bases lay in between. The CDR3 is 13 amino acids. Germline assignment: CDR1 SQVTM and CDR2 ANQGSEA.

J is TRBJ1-2 and V is TRBV4-1, with D possibly matching TRBD1 (5 bases). V was pared by 1 base and J by 6 bases, with 9 bases between. Germline loops: CDR1 MGHRA, CDR2 YSYEKL. This CDR3 is built from 13 residues. The CDR3: CASSQVQGHGYTF. The CDR3 nucleotides are TGCGCCAGCAGCCAAGTTCAGGGACATGGCTACACCTTC.

The chain couples TRBV9 to TRBJ2-3, with D possibly being TRBD2 (5 bases). The CDR3 runs 15 residues. CDR1 and CDR2 from the germline V gene are SGDLS and YYNGEE. V lost 0 bases and J 0 bases, leaving 8 bases between the germline ends. This CDR3 reads CASSVGADSTDTQYF. For the CDR3, the DNA is TGTGCCAGCAGCGTAGGAGCGGACAGCACAGATACGCAGTATTTT.

The rearrangement joins TRBV28 to TRBJ1-5; D is perhaps TRBD1 (5 bases). The CDR3 has 12 amino acids. V was shortened by 5 bases and J by 16 bases, with 18 bases between the two germline ends. Germline-derived CDR1 and CDR2 are MDHEN and SYDVKM. CDR3 DNA: TGTGCCAGCAGTCCCCCGGGACTCTACGACCATTTT. Translated: CASSPPGLYDHF. Full variable domain (remainder filled in from reference TRBV28 and TRBJ1-5): DVKVTQSSRYLVKRTGEKVFLECVQDMDHENMFWYRQDPGLGLRLIYFSYDVKMKEKGDIPEGYSVSREKKERFSLILESASTNQTSMYLCASSPPGLYDHFGDGTRLSIL.

The chain is built from TRBV6-5 and TRBJ2-5, with unresolved D. The J call is uncertain, as TRBJ2-7 better fits the DNA end. The CDR3 is 14 residues long. Per germline, CDR1 MNHEY and CDR2 SVGAGI. CDR3 amino acids: CASSYQGRNYEQYF. As DNA, the CDR3 is TGTGCCAGCAGTTACCAAGGGCGTAACTACGAGCAGTACTTC.

This chain's CDR3 is CASSYTQGSGQPQHF. DNA of the CDR3: TGTGCCAGCAGTTACACTCAGGGGAGCGGGCAGCCCCAGCATTTT. This chain uses TRBV6-5 with TRBJ1-5; TRBD1 might be the D (6 bases). Germline CDR1 is MNHEY and CDR2 is SVGAGI. This CDR3 spans 15 amino acids. Trimming shortened V by 2 bases and J by 7 bases, and 15 bases separated the two germline ends.

The V call is TRBV19, the J call TRBJ1-5; 10 bases agree with TRBD1. The CDR3 runs 15 residues. CDR1 is LNHDA, CDR2 SQIVND, per germline (reference sequence). The trim removed 6 bases at V and 7 bases at J, leaving 9 bases unmatched. The DNA of the CDR3 is TGTGCCAGTAGGCCGACCGGGACAGGGGACCAGCCCCAGCATTTT. It yields the protein CASRPTGTGDQPQHF.

The rearrangement uses TRBV2 and TRBJ1-1; D is perhaps TRBD1 (6 bases). Germline lookup yields CDR1 SNHLY and CDR2 FYNNEI. The CDR3 is 13 residues long. V shed 4 bases and J shed 7 bases, with 13 bases lying between them. CDR3 DNA: TGTGCCAGCAGTGCGGGGCAGGGGCTTGAAGCTTTCTTT. Translated, it gives CASSAGQGLEAFF.

This clone was seen just once. Mismatch with germline at one junction end may stem from a read error. This sequence joins TRBV9 and TRBJ1-4, with no clear D. CDR1 is SGDLS, CDR2 YYNGEE, per germline. The CDR3 is 14 amino acids. The CDR3 sequence is CASSVGVSNEKLFF. The CDR3, as DNA: TGTGCCAGCAGCGTAGGTGTGTCTAACGAAAAACTGTTTTTT. The variable domain in full, with the rest retrieved from reference TRBV9 and TRBJ1-4, is DSGVTQTPKHLITATGQRVTLRCSPRSGDLSVYWYQQSLDQGLQFLIQYYNGEERAKGNILERFSAQQFPDLHSELNLSSLELGDSALYFCASSVGVSNEKLFFGSGTQLSVL.